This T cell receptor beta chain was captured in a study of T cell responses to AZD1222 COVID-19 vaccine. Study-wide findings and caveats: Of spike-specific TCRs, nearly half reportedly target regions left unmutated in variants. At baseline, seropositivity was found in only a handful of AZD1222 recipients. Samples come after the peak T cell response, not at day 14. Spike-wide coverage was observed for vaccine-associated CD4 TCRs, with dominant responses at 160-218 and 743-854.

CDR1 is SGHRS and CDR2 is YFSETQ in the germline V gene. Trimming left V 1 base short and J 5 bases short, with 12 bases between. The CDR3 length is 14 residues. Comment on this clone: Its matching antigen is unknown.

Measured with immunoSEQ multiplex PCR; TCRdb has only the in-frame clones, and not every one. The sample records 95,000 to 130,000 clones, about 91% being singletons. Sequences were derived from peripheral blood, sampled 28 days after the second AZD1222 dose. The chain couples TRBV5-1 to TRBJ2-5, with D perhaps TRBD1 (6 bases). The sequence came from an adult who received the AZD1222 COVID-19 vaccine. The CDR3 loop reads CASSLIWGQETQYF. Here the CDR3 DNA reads TGCGCCAGCAGCTTGATCTGGGGGCAGGAGACCCAGTACTTC.